This TCR beta chain was retrieved from a study of OX40 agonist ivuxolimab in advanced cancers. Sequencing was performed with immunoSEQ multiplex PCR; in TCRdb, only in-frame clones are kept and a portion is missing. This sample has 20,000 or so clones, with 83% found just once. Enrollment shut out patients with autoimmune disease history or systemic immunosuppression. About this clone: Its antigen remains unidentified.

Broader study findings: Clonal expansion among partial responders at 0.1-3.0 mg/kg ranked near the lowest.

The source material was CD4+ or CD8+ T cells sorted from blood, sampled in a trial of the OX40 agonist ivuxolimab. The TCR originated in an adult with an advanced solid tumor such as melanoma, head and neck, liver or kidney cancer.

The CDR3 sequence is CASSLGRGPSDTDTQYF. CDR3 coding DNA: TGCGCCAGCAGCTTGGGACGGGGACCGTCAGACACAGATACGCAGTATTTT. This chain uses TRBV5-1 with TRBJ2-3, with D perhaps TRBD1 or TRBD2 (5 bases each). Per the germline V gene, CDR1 is SGHRS and CDR2 is YFSETQ. Trimming left V 0 bases short and J 2 bases short, with 16 bases between. The CDR3 runs to 17 residues.